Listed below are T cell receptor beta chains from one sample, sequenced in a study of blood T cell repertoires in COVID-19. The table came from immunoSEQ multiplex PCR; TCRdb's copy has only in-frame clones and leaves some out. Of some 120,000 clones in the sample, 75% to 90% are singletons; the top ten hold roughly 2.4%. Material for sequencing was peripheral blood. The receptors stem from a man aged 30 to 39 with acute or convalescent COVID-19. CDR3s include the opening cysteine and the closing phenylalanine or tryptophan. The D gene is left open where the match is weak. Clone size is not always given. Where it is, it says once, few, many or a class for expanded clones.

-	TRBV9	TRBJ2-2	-	TGTGCCAGCAGCCTAAGCACGTTCCCCGGGGAGCTGTTTTTT	CASSLSTFPGELFF
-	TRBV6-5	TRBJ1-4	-	TGTGCCAGCAGGAGGGGGGGGCGTGGAGAAAAACTGTTTTTT	CASRRGGRGEKLFF
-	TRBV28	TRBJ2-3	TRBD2	TGTGCCAGCCTTAGCGGGAGGGTGGCGGGAACAGATACGCAGTATTTT	CASLSGRVAGTDTQYF
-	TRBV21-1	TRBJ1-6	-	TGTGCCAGCAGCAACAGGGACAGAGGTAATTCACCCCTCCACTTT	CASSNRDRGNSPLHF
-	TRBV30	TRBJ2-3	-	TGTGCCTGGAGTGTAGGCGGCGACGGGGATACGCAGTATTTT	CAWSVGGDGDTQYF
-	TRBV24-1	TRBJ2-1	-	TGTGCCACCAGTGATTCGGACAGCCAAGGGTTCTACAATGAGCAGTTCTTC	CATSDSDSQGFYNEQFF
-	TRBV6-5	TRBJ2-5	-	TGTGCCAGCCTAAACCGCGGGACTCAAGATCGTACCCAGTACTTC	CASLNRGTQDRTQYF
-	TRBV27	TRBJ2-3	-	TGTGCCAGCAGTCCCCGGGGGTTTGGCACAGATACGCAGTATTTT	CASSPRGFGTDTQYF
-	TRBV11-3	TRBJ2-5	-	TGTGCCAGCAGCCCAGGGTTCAGGGGTGGAGAGACCCAGTACTTC	CASSPGFRGGETQYF
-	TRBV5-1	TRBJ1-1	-	TGCGCCAGCAGCTTGGCCAACAGCAGGAGGACTGAAGCTTTCTTT	CASSLANSRRTEAFF
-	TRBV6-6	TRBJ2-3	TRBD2	TGTGCCAGCAGTTATGGGGGGGGATCAGATACGCAGTATTTT	CASSYGGGSDTQYF
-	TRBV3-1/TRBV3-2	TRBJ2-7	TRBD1	TGTGCCAGCAGCCTCGGGACAGGCGTCCTCTCCTACGAGCAGTACTTC	CASSLGTGVLSYEQYF
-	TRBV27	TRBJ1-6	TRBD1	TGTGCCAGCAGTCTGACGACAGGGAGTCGCCCCCTCCACTTT	CASSLTTGSRPLHF
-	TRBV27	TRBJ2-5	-	TGTGCCAGCGCGGTGCAAGAGACCCAGTACTTC	CASAVQETQYF
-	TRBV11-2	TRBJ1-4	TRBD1	TGTGCCAGCAGCTTGGGACAGGGTAATGAAAAACTGTTTTTT	CASSLGQGNEKLFF
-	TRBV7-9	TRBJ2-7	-	TGTGCCAGCAGCCTTAATTCTCAGGGGTACAACGAGCAGTACTTC	CASSLNSQGYNEQYF
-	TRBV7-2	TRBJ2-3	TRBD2	TGTGCCAGCAGCTTAGCCCCCGGGACTAGCGCTTACTACAGAGCAGATACGCAGTATTTT	CASSLAPGTSAYYRADTQYF
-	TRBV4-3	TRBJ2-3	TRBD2	TGCGCCAGCAGCCGGACTTGGCGGGGGGCCACAGATACGCAGTATTTT	CASSRTWRGATDTQYF
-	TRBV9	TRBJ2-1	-	TGTGCCAGCAGCGGAGGAGGAGGAACGTACAATGAGCAGTTCTTC	CASSGGGGTYNEQFF
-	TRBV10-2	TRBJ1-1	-	TGCGCCAGCAGTGAAACCGGGGAGACTGAAGCTTTCTTT	CASSETGETEAFF
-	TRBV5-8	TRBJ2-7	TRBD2	TGTGCCAGCAGCTCCTTTCTGGGACTAGGCTACGAGCAGTACTTC	CASSSFLGLGYEQYF
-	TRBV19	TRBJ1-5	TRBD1	TGTGCCAGTACCAGGACAGGCCTTTATAGCAATCAGCCCCAGCATTTT	CASTRTGLYSNQPQHF
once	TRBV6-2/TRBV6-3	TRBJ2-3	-	TGTGCCAGCAGTTACTACTATGGGGATACGCAGTATTTT	CASSYYYGDTQYF
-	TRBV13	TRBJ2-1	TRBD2	TGTGCCAGCAGCTTAGAGGGGACTAGCGGGGGGGCCTTCTACAATGAGCAGTTCTTC	CASSLEGTSGGAFYNEQFF
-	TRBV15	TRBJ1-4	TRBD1	TGTGCCACCAGCAGTGAGTCCGGGACAGGGGGCGAAAAACTGTTTTTT	CATSSESGTGGEKLFF
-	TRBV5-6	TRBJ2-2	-	TGTGCCAGCAGCTTGAGGTTGACGGGTAACACCGGGGAGCTGTTTTTT	CASSLRLTGNTGELFF
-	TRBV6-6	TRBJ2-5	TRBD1	TGTGCCAGCAGTTCCCCGGGACAGGGGTTAGAGACCCAGTACTTC	CASSSPGQGLETQYF
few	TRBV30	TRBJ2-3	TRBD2	TGTGCCTGGAGTGTGGGGACTAGCGGAAACACAGATACGCAGTATTTT	CAWSVGTSGNTDTQYF
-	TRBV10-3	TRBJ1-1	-	TGTGCCATCAGTGAGAGCGACAGGCAATCCGAAGCTTTCTTT	CAISESDRQSEAFF
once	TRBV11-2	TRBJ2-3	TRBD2	TGTGCCAGCAGCTTTGGCGGGGGGGCCGCAGATACGCAGTATTTT	CASSFGGGAADTQYF
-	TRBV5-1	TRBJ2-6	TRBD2	TGCGCCAGCAGCTTAGCTAGCGGGGGCCCTATCTCTGGGGCCAACGTCCTGACTTTC	CASSLASGGPISGANVLTF
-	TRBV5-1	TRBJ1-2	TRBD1	TGCGCCAGCAGCTTGGAAGGGGGCGGTAACTATGGCTACACCTTC	CASSLEGGGNYGYTF
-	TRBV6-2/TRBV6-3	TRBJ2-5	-	TGTGCCAGCAGTTACGGGGACATCCAGTACTTC	CASSYGDIQYF
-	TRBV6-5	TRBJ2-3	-	TGTGCCAGCAGTTACGGAGGGGGAGGGATTACAGATACGCAGTATTTT	CASSYGGGGITDTQYF
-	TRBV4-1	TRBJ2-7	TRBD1	TGCGCCAGCAGCCAAGAATACAGGACAGGGGAGGTCTACGAGCAGTACTTC	CASSQEYRTGEVYEQYF
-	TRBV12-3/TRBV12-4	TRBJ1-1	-	TGTGCCAGCAGTTCCCGATACTCAGAAGCTTTCTTT	CASSSRYSEAFF
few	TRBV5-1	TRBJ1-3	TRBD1	TGCGCCAGCAGCCCTCTGGAGGGGGCGCTGGGAAACACCATATATTTT	CASSPLEGALGNTIYF
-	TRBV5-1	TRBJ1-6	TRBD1	TGCGCCAGCAGCCCGGGACAGATCTATAATTCACCCCTCCACTTT	CASSPGQIYNSPLHF
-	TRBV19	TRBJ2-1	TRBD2	TGTGCCAGTAAAATCTCGGGGACTAGCCCCAATGAGCAGTTCTTC	CASKISGTSPNEQFF
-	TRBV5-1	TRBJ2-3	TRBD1	TGCGCCAGCACGGACTTAGCCGGGACAGGGGCAGATACGCAGTATTTT	CASTDLAGTGADTQYF
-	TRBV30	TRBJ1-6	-	TGTGCCTGGGCGACAGGCGTTAATTCACCCCTCCACTTT	CAWATGVNSPLHF
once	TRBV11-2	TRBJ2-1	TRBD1	TGTGCCAGCAGCTTGCCCGGACAGGGGCCGTACAATGAGCAGTTCTTC	CASSLPGQGPYNEQFF
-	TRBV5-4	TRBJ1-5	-	TGTGCCAGCAGCTTGGGGCCACAAAGGCCCCAGCATTTT	CASSLGPQRPQHF
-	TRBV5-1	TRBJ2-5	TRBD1	TGCGCCAGCAGCTCTTTGGGACAGGGTGGTGGCGAGACCCAGTACTTC	CASSSLGQGGGETQYF
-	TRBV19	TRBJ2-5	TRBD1	TGTGCCAGTAGTACACAGGGGGCGGGGGAGACCCAGTACTTC	CASSTQGAGETQYF
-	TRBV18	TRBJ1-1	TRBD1	TGTGCCAGCTCACGAGCGACAGGGACACTGAACACTGAAGCTTTCTTT	CASSRATGTLNTEAFF
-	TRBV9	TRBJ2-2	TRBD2	TGTGCCAGCAGCCCCCGGACTAGCGTCAACACCGGGGAGCTGTTTTTT	CASSPRTSVNTGELFF
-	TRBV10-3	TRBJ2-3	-	TGTGCCATCAGTGACTATATAGCGGAGGGCTCCCAAGATACGCAGTATTTT	CAISDYIAEGSQDTQYF
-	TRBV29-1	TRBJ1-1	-	TGCAGCGTTAGGGGTTGGGGCACTGAAGCTTTCTTT	CSVRGWGTEAFF
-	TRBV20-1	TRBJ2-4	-	TGCAGTGCTAGTCTGGCGGCGGGAGCCAAAAACATTCAGTACTTC	CSASLAAGAKNIQYF